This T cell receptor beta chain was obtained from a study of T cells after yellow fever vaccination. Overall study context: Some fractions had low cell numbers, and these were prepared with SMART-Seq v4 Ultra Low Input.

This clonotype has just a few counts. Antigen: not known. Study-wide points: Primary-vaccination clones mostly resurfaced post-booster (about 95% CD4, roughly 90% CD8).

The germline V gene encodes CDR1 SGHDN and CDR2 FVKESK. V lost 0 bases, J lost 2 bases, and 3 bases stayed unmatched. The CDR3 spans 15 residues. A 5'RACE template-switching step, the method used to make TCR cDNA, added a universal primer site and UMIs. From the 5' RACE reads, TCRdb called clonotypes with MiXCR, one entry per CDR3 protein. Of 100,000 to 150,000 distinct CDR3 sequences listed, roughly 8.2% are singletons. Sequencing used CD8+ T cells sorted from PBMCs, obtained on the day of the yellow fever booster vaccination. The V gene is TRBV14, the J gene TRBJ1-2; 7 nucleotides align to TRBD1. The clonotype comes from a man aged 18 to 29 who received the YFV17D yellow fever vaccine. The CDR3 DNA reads TGTGCCAGCAGCCAAGATGCGGGACAGAACTATGGCTACACCTTC. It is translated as CASSQDAGQNYGYTF.